This passage covers 21 T cell receptor beta chains from one sample sequenced in a study of blood T cells in healthy people across ages. A J-beta primer mix and a sample-barcoded 5' primer were used in a second PCR of about 7 to 12 cycles. Using its own MiXCR run on the 5' RACE reads, TCRdb lists one record per CDR3 protein. This sample has a few hundred thousand distinct CDR3 sequences, with about 49% found just once. The sample taken for sequencing was blood. The receptor source for this set is a man aged 55 to 69 in good health.

CDR3 sequence (DNA): TGCAGTGCTAGCATGACGGGAAACGAGCAGTACTTC. Translating it yields CSASMTGNEQYF. V gene TRBV20-1 combines with J gene TRBJ2-7, with a tentative D call TRBD2 (5 bases). The V gene's germline CDR1 is DFQATT and CDR2 SNEGSKA (reference sequence). CDR3 length: 12 residues. V dropped 3 bases and J dropped 5 bases, with 11 bases sitting between them.

The rearrangement links TRBV28 to TRBJ2-7; possibly TRBD1 for D (6 bases). The ends were cut back, 6 bases at V and 2 bases at J, with 14 bases in the middle. The CDR3 has 14 residues. Germline-derived CDR1 and CDR2 are MDHEN and SYDVKM. In nucleotides, the CDR3 is TGTGCCAGCAGCCTAGGGGGACAACCCTACGAGCAGTACTTC. Its protein is CASSLGGQPYEQYF.

This clonotype has a handful of counts. V usage is TRBV6-5 and J usage is TRBJ2-4; TRBD1 matches at 11 bases. The end of the DNA fits TRBJ2-7 better, so the J call may be wrong. The CDR3 length is 14 residues. CDR1 and CDR2 from the germline V gene are MNHEY and SVGAGI. The CDR3 DNA reads TGTGCCAGCAGTCCCAGAGGACAGGGGGCCGAGCAGTACTTC. As protein: CASSPRGQGAEQYF.

The chain is built from TRBV7-3 and TRBJ2-3, with 7 bases that match TRBD2. Trimming cost V 1 base and J 3 bases; bases outside gene matches: 10. The germline V gene has CDR1 SGHTA and CDR2 FQGTGA. The CDR3 is 17 amino acids. CDR3 region: CASSLRLGEGGTDTQYF. CDR3 sequence (DNA): TGTGCCAGCAGCTTAAGGTTGGGGGAGGGCGGGACAGATACGCAGTATTTT.

This clonotype was counted ten times or more. The chain is built from TRBV5-5 and TRBJ1-6; D unresolved. There are 15 residues in the CDR3. V was cut by 3 bases and J by 7 bases, with 14 bases left in between. Germline V gene data show CDR1 as SGHKS and CDR2 as YYEKEE (reference sequence). The CDR3 nucleotides read TGTGCCAGCAGCTCCATCTTCGTGGAAAATTCACCCCTCCACTTT. Protein product: CASSSIFVENSPLHF.

On this clonotype: This may be a read error, as it is one base from a much larger clone. The chain recombines TRBV4-1 with TRBJ2-3; 8 bases are a match to TRBD2. V was clipped by 0 bases and J by 8 bases; unmatched bases: 7. CDR3 length equals 15 residues. Per germline, CDR1 MGHRA and CDR2 YSYEKL. DNA for the CDR3: TGCGCCAGCAGCCAAGACCCAGCCCTAGCGGGTACGCAGTATTTT. Its translation: CASSQDPALAGTQYF.

The chain employs TRBV30 and TRBJ1-2; D not certain. CDR3 length: 12 amino acids. Trimming removed 4 bases from V and 4 bases from J, with 10 bases in between. Germline V lookup: CDR1 GTSNPN, CDR2 SVGIG (reference sequence). Written as DNA, the CDR3 is TGTGCCTGGACCCCCAGGCGCTATGGCTACACCTTC. Translated, it gives CAWTPRRYGYTF.

The genes are TRBV25-1 and TRBJ2-5; 7 positions agree with TRBD1. V dropped 1 base and J dropped 11; count of bases not matched to a gene: 13. The germline gives CDR1 MGHDK, CDR2 SYGVNS. The CDR3 consists of 15 residues. Here the CDR3 reads CASSEWAGGLYKQYF. The CDR3 region has the DNA TGTGCCAGCAGTGAATGGGCAGGGGGTTTATACAAGCAGTACTTC.

Worth noting for this clonotype: At one end the junction does not follow the germline gene, possibly because of a read error. As DNA, the CDR3 is TGCAGTGCTTCGACAGGTCGGAATTCACCCCCCCACTTT. Translated: CSASTGRNSPPHF. The rearrangement links TRBV20-1 to TRBJ1-6; possibly TRBD1 for D (6 bases). Germline V lookup: CDR1 DFQATT, CDR2 SNEGSKA (reference sequence). This CDR3 comprises 13 residues.

This clonotype was picked up many times. The V gene is TRBV29-1, the J gene TRBJ1-2, with 7 bases fitting TRBD1. In germline, CDR1 is SQVTM, CDR2 ANQGSEA. With V trimmed by 6 bases and J by 6 bases, 10 bases remained unmatched. The CDR3 spans 13 residues. The CDR3 nucleotides are TGCAGCGTCGCTGAAGGGGGCTGGGATGGCTACACCTTC. It translates to CSVAEGGWDGYTF.

The chain has TRBV20-1 and TRBJ2-7; TRBD2 might be the D (6 bases). The germline V gene has CDR1 DFQATT and CDR2 SNEGSKA (reference sequence). The CDR3 runs to 14 residues. With 5 bases removed from V and 3 bases from J, the gap between germline ends came to 17 bases. CDR3 region: CSAGHGGKVYEQYF. CDR3 sequence (DNA): TGCAGTGCTGGCCATGGGGGGAAAGTCTACGAGCAGTACTTC.

This clonotype has ten or more counts. The J gene is TRBJ2-5, the V gene TRBV6-2 or TRBV6-3; the D is unclear. This CDR3 spans 12 amino acids. CDR1 and CDR2 from the germline V gene are MNHEY and SVGEGT. V lost 2 bases to trimming and J lost 2 bases, with 3 bases between them. The DNA for the CDR3 is TGTGCCAGCAGTTACGGACAAGAGACCCAGTACTTC. Protein product: CASSYGQETQYF.

The chain couples TRBV28 to TRBJ2-5; D is possibly TRBD2 (5 bases). Germline-derived CDR1 and CDR2 are MDHEN and SYDVKM. V gave up 5 bases and J gave up 7 bases, with 20 bases separating them. This CDR3 is 15 amino acids long. The CDR3 here is CASSPSGDQGRTQYF. For the CDR3, the DNA is TGTGCCAGCAGTCCTTCAGGAGACCAAGGGAGGACCCAGTACTTC.

The J gene is TRBJ2-4, the V gene TRBV9; TRBD1 agrees at 7 bases. The end of the DNA fits TRBJ2-7 better, so the J call may be wrong. The V gene's germline CDR1 is SGDLS and CDR2 YYNGEE. There are 13 residues in the CDR3. The CDR3 region is CASSTTTGNEQYF. DNA for the CDR3: TGTGCCAGCAGCACCACGACAGGGAACGAGCAGTACTTC.

A word on this clonotype: With a much larger clone just one base away, this may be a read error. This chain joins TRBV12-3 or TRBV12-4 and TRBJ1-2; D is perhaps TRBD1 (6 bases). The V end was cut by 5 bases, the J end by 7 bases, with 14 bases between. CDR3 length equals 13 residues. DNA for the CDR3: TGTGCCAGCAGTGTTTACGGGGGCAGTGGCTACACCTTC. It specifies CASSVYGGSGYTF.

The chain carries TRBV9 and TRBJ2-2; a possible D gene is TRBD2 (5 bases). Germline CDR1 reads SGDLS; CDR2 reads YYNGEE. This CDR3 spans 15 amino acids. Trimming removed 0 bases at V and 6 bases at J, with 12 bases between. CDR3: CASSVDVSEAGELFF. CDR3 coding DNA: TGTGCCAGCAGCGTAGATGTGTCGGAGGCCGGGGAGCTGTTTTTT.

The table lists this clonotype with many counts. V usage is TRBV28 and J usage is TRBJ2-1, with 7 bases that match TRBD2. The CDR3 loop spans 15 amino acids. Germline assignment: CDR1 MDHEN and CDR2 SYDVKM. With V trimmed by 6 bases and J by 9 bases, 14 bases remained unmatched. Here the CDR3 DNA reads TGTGCCAGCAGGGCCGGCGGGAGCTCGGGGGTTGAGCAGTTCTTC. This translates into CASRAGGSSGVEQFF.

Only a few counts were recorded for this clonotype. The chain couples TRBV28 to TRBJ1-2; D possibly corresponds to TRBD1 (5 bases). The V end lost 3 bases, the J end lost 8 bases, and 10 bases lay between the germline ends. Germline CDR1 and CDR2: MDHEN and SYDVKM. The CDR3 is 12 amino acids. The CDR3 sequence: CASSFKGSGYTF. The CDR3 DNA follows: TGTGCCAGCAGTTTTAAGGGGAGCGGCTACACCTTC.

This clonotype occurred a few times. The V and J genes are TRBV20-1 and TRBJ2-1; unclear D gene. Trimming took 3 bases from V and 8 from J, leaving 14 bases between them. This CDR3 is built from 13 residues. Germline CDR1 DFQATT, CDR2 SNEGSKA (reference sequence). The CDR3 nucleotides are TGCAGTGCTAGTACCTCGGACCTAGATGAGCAGTTCTTC. This gives the protein CSASTSDLDEQFF.

This clonotype came up a few times. The chain employs TRBV4-3 and TRBJ2-7; perhaps TRBD2 as D (5 bases). Germline V gene data show CDR1 as LGHNA and CDR2 as YSLEER. The CDR3 sequence is 14 residues long. V lost 1 base, J lost 2 bases, and 9 bases lay in between. The CDR3 sequence is CASSQVRGPYEQYF. As DNA, the CDR3 is TGCGCCAGCAGCCAAGTTCGGGGTCCCTACGAGCAGTACTTC.

The genes are TRBV15 and TRBJ2-5; no firm D call. The J call may be wrong; the DNA end is better matched by TRBJ2-7. CDR3 size: 13 residues. The V gene's germline CDR1 is LNHNV and CDR2 YYDKDF (reference sequence). Here the CDR3 DNA reads TGTGCCACCAGCAGAGATAGTTGGTACGAGCAGTACTTC. As protein: CATSRDSWYEQYF.